This T cell receptor beta chain was identified in a study of sequential checkpoint blockade in melanoma. Study as a whole: Maintenance nivolumab came after either treatment sequence. DNA from about a hundred pretreatment tumor samples underwent TCRβ immunosequencing. After nivolumab or ipilimumab alone, twenty-two patients had week-13 rebiopsies.

Stated treatment: randomized to nivolumab then ipilimumab (arm A) or the reverse (arm B). Germline loops: CDR1 MNHGY, CDR2 SAAAGT. CDR3 length: 14 amino acids. V lost 5 bases, J lost 10 bases, and 18 bases lay in between. Clones were read by immunoSEQ multiplex PCR, and TCRdb kept only the in-frame ones, dropping some. There are approximately 4,900 clones in the sample; under 30% occur only once, and 20% to 25% lies in the top ten. The study, taken as a whole, reports: In arm A, pretreatment tumor clonality was associated with response.

This clone turned up a few times. Its target is not known. The source is a human donor with melanoma. This chain connects TRBV6-8 to TRBJ2-1; D might be TRBD1 (7 bases). Sequencing used tumor tissue (inferred from file names), obtained from a patient given nivolumab and ipilimumab in sequence. The CDR3 DNA reads TGTGCCAGCAGTGCGGGACAGAAAAATCGAGAGCAGTTCTTC. Translation: CASSAGQKNREQFF.